This TCR beta chain is from a study of cytomegalovirus exposure and HLA in healthy donors. This clone has a handful of counts. What it recognizes is unknown. PCR was performed using 60 Vbeta and 13 Jbeta primers. Produced via immunoSEQ multiplex PCR; TCRdb's table is partial and in-frame only. Found here are roughly 130,000 clones, roughly 66% of them singletons; the top ten hold 1.5%. V was shortened by 4 bases and J by 1 base, with 19 bases between the two germline ends. The CDR3 length is 17 residues. Per germline, CDR1 MGHRA and CDR2 YSYEKL. Overall study results and limits: Earlier results showed most TCR beta V segments being productive about 87% or about 30% of the time. The study carried out a later analysis of TCR beta sequences. It associated 15,000 to 20,000 of them with specific HLA alleles at a false discovery rate of 0.05.

Healthy bone marrow donors made up the donors. The material sequenced was PBMCs. The receptor was isolated from a man younger than 35 in good health and CMV-seronegative. This sequence joins TRBV4-1 and TRBJ2-5; D is unresolved. The CDR3 loop reads CASSLQRGGRSQETQYF. In nucleotides, the CDR3 is TGCGCCAGCAGCCTCCAACGAGGTGGCCGATCCCAAGAGACCCAGTACTTC.